This note documents a single T cell receptor (beta chain) sequence. It lacks a known antigen. Per-base qualities were not stored, and no clone one base away is much larger. Collaborating institutions collected whole blood in K2EDTA tubes following their own protocols. For TCRbeta analysis, collaborator samples were shipped as frozen whole blood, as isolated PBMCs, or as DNA extracted from either sample type. This sample is drawn from a study of blood T cell repertoires in COVID-19 (dated by TCRdb to about 2020). At the level of the whole study: Samples from collaborators originated in the United States, Italy and Spain and spanned both the acute and convalescent phases of COVID-19. HLA class I and class II types, where available, came from metadata supplied by the sample provider rather than from assay-based typing. The repertoires were made available in a free public database intended to serve as a resource for research on the immune response to SARS-CoV-2. The dataset comprised deeply sampled blood TCRbeta repertoires from subjects exposed to, actively infected with, or recovered from COVID-19. The material from the prospective study consisted of cDNA or gDNA derived from T cells, B-cell-depleted T cells, or PBMCs. The samples were drawn from two sources: the first 160 participants of the ongoing ImmuneRACE study, and 1,000 to 1,500 subjects contributed by 6 global collaborators. The sample metadata nearly always contained a de-identified subject ID, COVID-19 status, age in years and sex.

The full study reports these points: The amount of clinical and demographic metadata varied by source and participant and was provided uncurated.

Germline trimming amounts to 3 bases on V and 3 bases on J, with 5 as the count of junction bases outside the gene matches. Per the germline V gene (reference sequence), LGHDT is the CDR1 and YNNKEL is the CDR2. The CDR3, from cysteine to phenylalanine, totals 14 residues. This entry keeps only the CDR3 DNA: 42 bases, framed from base 1. TCRbeta CDR3 regions were amplified from genomic DNA by means of the immunoSEQ Assay, a bias-controlled multiplex PCR. The published analysis was carried out like this. The number of nucleated cells in each sample was estimated from the amplification of reference gene primers within the assay. To quantify the absolute abundance of each unique TCRbeta CDR3 rearrangement, sequence reads were collapsed and filtered. Productive Simpson clonality was computed per sample as the square root of Simpson's diversity index over productive rearrangements. TCRdb re-hosts the immuneACCESS table, in-frame sequences only. Its copies lack some clones; in the studies checked, an unresolved V gene accounts for under half of them, and the cause for the rest is not known. D and trimming come from the DNA, and the V and J calls and clone size come from that table. The table for this sample lists approximately 160,000 clones; approximately 73% of them were counted only once. Around 3.4% of the sample is in the top ten clones.

The chain was built from TRBV3-1 (or the pseudogene TRBV3-2) and TRBJ2-7, with 7 bases matching TRBD1. The sample was peripheral blood. This clonotype was sampled from an elderly woman with acute or convalescent COVID-19. The nucleotide sequence reads TGTGCCAGCAGCCAGTGGGACAGAGACTACGAGCAGTACTTC. This codes for CASSQWDRDYEQYF.